The 14 T cell receptor beta chains presented below share a single source sample, sequenced in a study of glioma-infiltrating T cells after dendritic cell vaccination. Some clones are missing from TCRdb's copy, which holds only in-frame ones; the method was immunoSEQ multiplex PCR. The sample consists of about 90,000 clones, about 85% of them appearing once. This specimen consisted of blood, obtained before dendritic cell vaccination. All receptors derive from a human donor with glioblastoma.

CDR3 sequence: CATVLNYEQYF. In DNA, the CDR3 is TGCGCCACAGTCCTGAACTACGAGCAGTACTTC. This chain joins TRBV10-2 and TRBJ2-7; D remains ambiguous. V dropped 10 bases and J dropped 3 bases, with 10 bases sitting between them. Germline lookup yields CDR1 WSHSY and CDR2 SAAADI. The CDR3 has 11 amino acids.

The genes are TRBV7-9 and TRBJ2-3; D is ambiguous. The germline V and J ends were trimmed by 5 bases and 3 bases, with 9 bases remaining between them. The CDR3 has 13 residues. In germline, CDR1 is SEHNR, CDR2 FQNEAQ (reference sequence). The CDR3 here is CASSRSRTDTQYF. Written as DNA, the CDR3 is TGTGCCAGCAGCCGCTCCAGGACAGATACGCAGTATTTT.

The genes are TRBV4-1 and TRBJ1-3; D is possibly TRBD1 (5 bases). In germline, CDR1 is MGHRA, CDR2 YSYEKL. This CDR3 has 16 residues. Trimming removed 1 base from V and 0 bases from J, with 10 bases in between. The CDR3 is CASSQGRGVSGNTIYF. The CDR3 coding sequence is TGCGCCAGCAGCCAAGGCCGGGGGGTCTCTGGAAACACCATATATTTT.

Turning to this clone: The junction departs from germline at one end; a sequencing error may be responsible. The V and J genes are TRBV7-2 and TRBJ2-7, with TRBD1 matching over 7 bases. Per the germline V gene, CDR1 is SGHTA and CDR2 is FQGNSA. This CDR3 is 15 amino acids long. The CDR3 loop reads CASTLDRASSYEQYF. The CDR3 nucleotides read TGTGCCAGCACCTTAGACAGGGCGAGCTCCTACGAGCAGTACTTC.

This sequence joins TRBV4-2 and TRBJ2-4; tentatively, D is TRBD2 (5 bases). The germline V gene has CDR1 LGHNA and CDR2 YNFKEQ. V shed 4 bases and J shed 0 bases, with 13 bases lying between them. The CDR3 spans 16 residues. The DNA for the CDR3 is TGTGCCAGCAGCCGGGGTTCGGAGGTAGCCAAAAACATTCAGTACTTC. It is translated as CASSRGSEVAKNIQYF.

The chain uses TRBV4-3 and TRBJ1-2; D unclear. With 1 base removed from V and 6 bases from J, the gap between germline ends came to 12 bases. The CDR3 totals 14 residues. Germline V CDR1 and CDR2: LGHNA, YSLEER. The CDR3 loop reads CASSQGPGSHGYTF. The CDR3 nucleotides are TGCGCCAGCAGCCAAGGGCCAGGATCGCATGGCTACACCTTC.

The chain uses TRBV5-1 and TRBJ2-3, with a possible D match to TRBD2 (6 bases). The CDR3 covers 15 residues. V was shortened by 3 bases and J by 1 base, with 12 bases between the two germline ends. Per the germline V gene, CDR1 is SGHRS and CDR2 is YFSETQ. The CDR3 is CASSSLGGGTDTQYF. DNA for the CDR3: TGCGCCAGCAGCTCCCTTGGAGGGGGCACAGATACGCAGTATTTT.

The chain couples TRBV4-3 to TRBJ1-2; the D is unclear. In germline, CDR1 is LGHNA, CDR2 YSLEER. This CDR3 is built from 15 residues. The germline V and J ends were trimmed by 0 bases and 2 bases, with 10 bases remaining between them. The CDR3 sequence: CASSQERGINYGYTF. The CDR3 DNA sequence: TGCGCCAGCAGCCAAGAAAGAGGGATCAACTATGGCTACACCTTC.

The gene calls are TRBV19 and TRBJ1-2, with a tentative D call TRBD1 (6 bases). The germline CDR1 and CDR2 sequences are LNHDA and SQIVND (reference sequence). CDR3 length: 13 residues. Trimming shortened V by 3 bases and J by 8 bases, and 13 bases separated the two germline ends. This CDR3 reads CASSIWAGEGYTF. The CDR3 nucleotides read TGTGCCAGTAGTATCTGGGCAGGGGAGGGCTACACCTTC.

V usage is TRBV10-2 and J usage is TRBJ2-7; no reliable D call. Germline CDR1 reads WSHSY; CDR2 reads SAAADI. V lost 6 bases, J lost 1 base, and 10 bases lay in between. The CDR3 covers 13 residues. DNA for the CDR3: TGCGCCAGCAGCGGCGGCGAGTCCTACGAGCAGTACTTC. This codes for CASSGGESYEQYF.

The gene calls are TRBV18 and TRBJ1-2; 7 nucleotides match TRBD1. The CDR3 length is 15 residues. The germline CDR1 and CDR2 sequences are KGHSH and LQKENI. J lost 5 bases, V lost 1 base, and 7 bases had no gene match. The CDR3 loop reads CASSPLQGSGYGYTF. The CDR3 DNA sequence: TGTGCCAGCTCACCACTACAGGGGTCTGGGTATGGCTACACCTTC.

The rearrangement joins TRBV18 to TRBJ2-7; TRBD2 matches at 7 bases. The CDR3 covers 16 residues. Unmatched junction bases numbered 8, after V lost 2 bases and J lost 1 base. CDR1 and CDR2 (germline): KGHSH, LQKENI. The CDR3: CASSPRGGVSSYEQYF. CDR3 nucleotides: TGTGCCAGCTCACCAAGGGGAGGGGTCTCTTCCTACGAGCAGTACTTC. Filled out from reference TRBV18 and TRBJ2-7, the complete variable domain reads NAGVMQNPRHLVRRRGQEARLRCSPMKGHSHVYWYRQLPEEGLKFMVYLQKENIIDESGMPKERFSAEFPKEGPSILRIQQVVRGDSAAYFCASSPRGGVSSYEQYFGPGTRLTVT.

This clone appeared once. The chain recombines TRBV29-1 with TRBJ1-5, with 7 bases fitting TRBD1. The germline V gene has CDR1 SQVTM and CDR2 ANQGSEA. The ends lost 4 bases at V and 6 bases at J; junction bases unmatched: 9. This CDR3 comprises 14 residues. The CDR3 DNA reads TGCAGCGTTGCGTGGGACAGTAGTTCTCAGCCCCAGCATTTT. It codes for CSVAWDSSSQPQHF.

This chain joins TRBV7-2 and TRBJ2-7, with 9 bases aligning to TRBD2. The germline V gene has CDR1 SGHTA and CDR2 FQGNSA. CDR3 length: 15 residues. With 4 bases clipped from V and 1 base from J, the junction kept 5 bases outside the gene matches. CDR3 nucleotide sequence: TGTGCCAGCAGCTGGCGGGAGGGAAGGTCCTACGAGCAGTACTTC. Residues: CASSWREGRSYEQYF. Based on the CDR3 plus reference TRBV7-2 and TRBJ2-7, the full variable domain is GAGVSQSPSNKVTEKGKDVELRCDPISGHTALYWYRQSLGQGLEFLIYFQGNSAPDKSGLPSDRFSAERTGGSVSTLTIQRTQQEDSAVYLCASSWREGRSYEQYFGPGTRLTVT.